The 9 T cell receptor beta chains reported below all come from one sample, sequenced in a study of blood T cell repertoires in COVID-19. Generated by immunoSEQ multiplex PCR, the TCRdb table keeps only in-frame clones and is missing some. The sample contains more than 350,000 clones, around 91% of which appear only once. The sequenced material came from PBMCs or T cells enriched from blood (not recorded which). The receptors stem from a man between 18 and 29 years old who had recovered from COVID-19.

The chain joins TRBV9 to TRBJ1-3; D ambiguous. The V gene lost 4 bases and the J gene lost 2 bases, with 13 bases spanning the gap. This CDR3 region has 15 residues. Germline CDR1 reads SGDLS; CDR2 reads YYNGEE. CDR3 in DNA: TGTGCCAGCAGCTCAGCGGGCTCTCCTGGAAACACCATATATTTT. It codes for CASSSAGSPGNTIYF.

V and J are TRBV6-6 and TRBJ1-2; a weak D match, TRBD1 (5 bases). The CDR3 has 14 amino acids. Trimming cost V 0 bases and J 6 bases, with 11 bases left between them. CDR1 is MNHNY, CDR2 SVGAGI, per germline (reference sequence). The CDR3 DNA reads TGTGCCAGCAGTTACTCGGGGCAGGGAAATGGCTACACCTTC. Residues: CASSYSGQGNGYTF.

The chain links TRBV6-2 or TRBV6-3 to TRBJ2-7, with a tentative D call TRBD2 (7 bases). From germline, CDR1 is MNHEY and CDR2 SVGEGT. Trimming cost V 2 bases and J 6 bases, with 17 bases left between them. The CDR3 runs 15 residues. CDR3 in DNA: TGTGCCAGCAGTTACCTAGCGGCCACCAGGGGCGAGCAGTACTTC. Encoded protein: CASSYLAATRGEQYF.

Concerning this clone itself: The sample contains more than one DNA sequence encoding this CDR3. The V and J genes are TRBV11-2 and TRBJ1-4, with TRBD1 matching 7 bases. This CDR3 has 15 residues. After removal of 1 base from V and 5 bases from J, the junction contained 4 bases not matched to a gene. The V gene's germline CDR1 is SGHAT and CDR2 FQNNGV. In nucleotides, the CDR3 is TGTGCCAGCAGCTTAGGGACAGGTCGAAATGAAAAACTGTTTTTT. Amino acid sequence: CASSLGTGRNEKLFF.

The CDR3: CASSLDPGPNTGELFF. The CDR3 region has the DNA TGTGCCAGCAGCTTGGATCCGGGTCCGAACACCGGGGAGCTGTTTTTT. The chain carries TRBV5-4 and TRBJ2-2; D uncertain. Germline V gives CDR1 SGHNT, CDR2 YYREEE (reference sequence). V was shortened by 0 bases and J by 0 bases, with 9 bases between the two germline ends. This CDR3 has 16 amino acids.

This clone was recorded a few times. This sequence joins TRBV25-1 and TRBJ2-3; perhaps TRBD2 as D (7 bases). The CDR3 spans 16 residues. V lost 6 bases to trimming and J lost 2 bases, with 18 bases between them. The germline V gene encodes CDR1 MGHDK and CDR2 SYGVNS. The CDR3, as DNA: TGTGCCAGCAGCCCCATGGGGGGGACACACACAGATACGCAGTATTTT. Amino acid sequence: CASSPMGGTHTDTQYF.

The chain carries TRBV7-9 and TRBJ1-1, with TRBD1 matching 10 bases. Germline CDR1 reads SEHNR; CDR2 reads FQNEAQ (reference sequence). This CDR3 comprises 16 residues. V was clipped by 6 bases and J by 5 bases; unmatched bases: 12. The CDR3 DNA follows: TGTGCCAGCAGTCGTGACAGGGGGCATGCTAGTACTGAAGCTTTCTTT. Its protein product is CASSRDRGHASTEAFF.

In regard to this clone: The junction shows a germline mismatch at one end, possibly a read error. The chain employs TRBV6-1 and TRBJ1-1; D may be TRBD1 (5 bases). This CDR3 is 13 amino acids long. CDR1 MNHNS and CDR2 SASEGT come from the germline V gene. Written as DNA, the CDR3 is TGTGCCAGCAGTGATCTCCCGGGACTCCAAACCCGTTTT. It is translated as CASSDLPGLQTRF.

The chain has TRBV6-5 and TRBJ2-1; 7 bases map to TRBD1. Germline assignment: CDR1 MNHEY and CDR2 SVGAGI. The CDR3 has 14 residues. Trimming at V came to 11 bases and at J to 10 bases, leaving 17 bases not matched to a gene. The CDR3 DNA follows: TGTGCCGTTAGCAGCTCTGGACAGGCCCGAGAGCAGTTCTTC. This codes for CAVSSSGQAREQFF.